The clone carrying this TCR beta chain was observed once. Clones were sequenced by immunoSEQ multiplex PCR, and TCRdb holds only the in-frame ones, with some missing. The sample has roughly 120,000 clones, 88% seen once. This sample was included in a study of control samples from healthy donors and cancer patients. The V and J ends lost 3 bases and 8 bases respectively, with 13 bases between them. This CDR3 region has 13 residues. Germline V gene sequence: CDR1 LGHNA, CDR2 YSLEER. The chain uses TRBV4-3 and TRBJ1-1; no clear D gene. The clonotype originates from a woman aged 65 to 85 in good health. Sequenced sample: blood. The CDR3 reads CASSHDRNSEAFF. The CDR3 coding sequence is TGCGCCAGCAGCCATGACCGGAACAGCGAAGCTTTCTTT.